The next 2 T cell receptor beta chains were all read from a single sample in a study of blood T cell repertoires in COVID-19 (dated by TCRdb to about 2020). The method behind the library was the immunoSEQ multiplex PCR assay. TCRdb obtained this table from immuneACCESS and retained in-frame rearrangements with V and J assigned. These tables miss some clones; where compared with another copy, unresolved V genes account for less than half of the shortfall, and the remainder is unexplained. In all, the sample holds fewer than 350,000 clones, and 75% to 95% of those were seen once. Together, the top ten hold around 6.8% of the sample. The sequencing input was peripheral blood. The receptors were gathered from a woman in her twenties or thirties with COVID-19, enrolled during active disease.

CDR3 DNA sequence: TGTGCCAGCAGCCCGACTAGTTCCTCCTACGAGCAGTACTTC. Encoded protein: CASSPTSSSYEQYF. The V call is TRBV7-9, the J call TRBJ2-7; perhaps TRBD2 as D (6 bases). The CDR3 spans 14 residues. Germline V CDR1 and CDR2: SEHNR, FQNEAQ (reference sequence). Trimming shortened V by 5 bases and J by 0 bases, and 11 bases separated the two germline ends. Together with reference TRBV7-9 and TRBJ2-7, the CDR3 gives the full variable domain: DTGVSQNPRHKITKRGQNVTFRCDPISEHNRLYWYRQTLGQGPEFLTYFQNEAQLEKSRLLSDRFSAERPKGSFSTLEIQRTEQGDSAMYLCASSPTSSSYEQYFGPGTRLTVT.

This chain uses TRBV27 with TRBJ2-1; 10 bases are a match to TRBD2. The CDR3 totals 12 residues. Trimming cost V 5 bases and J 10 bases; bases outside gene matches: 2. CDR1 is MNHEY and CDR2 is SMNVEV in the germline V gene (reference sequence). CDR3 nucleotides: TGTGCCAGCAGTCCTAGCGGGAGAGAGCAGTTCTTC. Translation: CASSPSGREQFF.